One and the same sample provided the 16 T cell receptor beta chains below, sequenced in a study of blood T cell repertoires in COVID-19 (dated by TCRdb to the early 2020s). Receptor amplification or capture employed the immunoSEQ multiplex PCR assay. Drawn from immuneACCESS, this table holds only the in-frame rearrangements with V and J called that TCRdb kept. Clones are partly lost; checked studies trace under half to an unresolved V gene and leave the rest unexplained. In this sample the table shows 140,000 or so clones, roughly four fifths of which occur a single time. The ten largest account for approximately 4.1% of the sample. Sequencing used peripheral blood. The receptor set was obtained from a woman aged 80 or older with acute or convalescent COVID-19.

This chain links TRBV7-9 with TRBJ1-6; TRBD1 might be the D (5 bases). V shed 4 bases and J shed 8 bases, with 12 bases lying between them. The CDR3 runs to 14 residues. Germline CDR1 and CDR2: SEHNR and FQNEAQ (reference sequence). The CDR3 loop is CASSSTKGHSPLHF. CDR3 DNA sequence: TGTGCCAGCAGCTCAACCAAGGGGCATTCACCCCTCCACTTT.

This clone was observed once. J is TRBJ1-2 and V is TRBV7-9; D may be TRBD1 (6 bases). This CDR3 has 14 residues. Per germline, CDR1 SEHNR and CDR2 FQNEAQ (reference sequence). V dropped 5 bases and J dropped 4 bases, with 14 bases sitting between them. The CDR3 reads CASSRGAEIYGYTF. DNA for the CDR3: TGTGCCAGCAGCCGGGGGGCGGAAATCTATGGCTACACCTTC.

The V and J genes are TRBV30 and TRBJ2-1; TRBD2 aligns across 9 bases. Germline CDR1 reads GTSNPN; CDR2 reads SVGIG (reference sequence). The CDR3 is 14 residues long. V shed 2 bases and J 3 bases; nucleotides not matched to a gene: 2. The CDR3 DNA follows: TGTGCCTGGAGTTTTAGCGGGGGCTACAATGAGCAGTTCTTC. Translated: CAWSFSGGYNEQFF.

J is TRBJ2-2 and V is TRBV6-2 or TRBV6-3, with 8 positions matching TRBD1. Germline loops: CDR1 MNHEY, CDR2 SVGEGT. The CDR3 contains 19 residues. J gave up 5 bases and V 4 bases, and 18 bases lay outside the gene matches. In nucleotides, the CDR3 is TGTGCCAGCAGTTTTGAGGCTAAGACAGGGGAAGGTTGGACCGGGGAGCTGTTTTTT. This encodes CASSFEAKTGEGWTGELFF.

The rearrangement joins TRBV6-5 to TRBJ1-4, with TRBD1 matching 7 bases. Per the germline V gene, CDR1 is MNHEY and CDR2 is SVGAGI. CDR3 size: 14 residues. V shed 7 bases, J shed 7 bases, and the junction held 9 bases outside the gene matches. In nucleotides, the CDR3 is TGTGCCAGCACCGAGGGGGCCTGGGCTGAAAAACTGTTTTTT. The encoded protein is CASTEGAWAEKLFF.

The genes are TRBV10-2 and TRBJ2-1; tentatively, D is TRBD2 (5 bases). V shed 4 bases and J shed 13 bases, with 11 bases lying between them. Germline lookup yields CDR1 WSHSY and CDR2 SAAADI. The CDR3 is made up of 11 amino acids. Here the CDR3 DNA reads TGCGCCAGCAGTGCGGCGGGTCCTCAGTTCTTC. Residues: CASSAAGPQFF.

CDR3 sequence reads: CASSKIGQSVATDTQYF. CDR3 in DNA: TGTGCCAGCAGCAAGATCGGACAGAGCGTTGCTACAGATACGCAGTATTTT. The rearrangement uses TRBV28 and TRBJ2-3, with D maybe TRBD1 (6 bases). CDR1 is MDHEN, CDR2 SYDVKM, per germline. Trimming removed 6 bases from V and 3 bases from J, with 22 bases in between. The CDR3 extends over 17 amino acids.

The chain couples TRBV30 to TRBJ1-6; 7 bases match TRBD1. Germline CDR1 and CDR2: GTSNPN and SVGIG (reference sequence). The J segment lost 9 bases and the V segment lost 8 bases, leaving 16 bases of the junction unmatched. The CDR3 contains 15 residues. CDR3 loop: CAGSVHRDRFSPLHF. The CDR3 DNA reads TGTGCCGGTTCGGTCCACCGGGACAGATTTTCACCCCTCCACTTT.

The CDR3 region is CASIRDRAYNEQFF. DNA for the CDR3: TGTGCCAGTATTCGGGACAGGGCCTACAATGAGCAGTTCTTC. The chain employs TRBV6-5 and TRBJ2-1; 9 bases agree with TRBD1. Germline values: CDR1 MNHEY, CDR2 SVGAGI. The CDR3 covers 14 residues. V was clipped by 9 bases and J by 2 bases; unmatched bases: 5.

This sequence joins TRBV5-1 and TRBJ2-1; 9 bases align to TRBD1. CDR1 is SGHRS and CDR2 is YFSETQ in the germline V gene. CDR3 length: 13 residues. The trim removed 4 bases at V and 8 bases at J, leaving 4 bases unmatched. The CDR3 sequence: CASSRDRAHEQFF. CDR3 DNA: TGCGCCAGCAGCAGGGACAGGGCCCATGAGCAGTTCTTC.

The rearrangement uses TRBV3-1 (or the pseudogene TRBV3-2) and TRBJ1-6; 7 nucleotides agree with TRBD1. The CDR3 spans 15 residues. The ends lost 1 base at V and 4 bases at J; junction bases unmatched: 1. The germline gives CDR1 LGHDT, CDR2 YNNKEL (reference sequence). CDR3 in DNA: TGTGCCAGCAGCCAAGCGGGACAGTATAATTCACCCCTCCACTTT. As protein: CASSQAGQYNSPLHF.

The chain combines TRBV6-4 with TRBJ2-1, with unresolved D. The CDR3 is 16 residues long. Germline V CDR1 and CDR2: MRHNA, SNTAGT. V dropped 3 bases and J dropped 0 bases, with 12 bases sitting between them. The CDR3 nucleotides read TGTGCCAGCAGTGATTCGATTCTGAGCTCCTACAATGAGCAGTTCTTC. As protein: CASSDSILSSYNEQFF.

V usage is TRBV12-3 or TRBV12-4 and J usage is TRBJ1-1; a possible D gene is TRBD1 (5 bases). Trimming removed 5 bases from V and 8 bases from J, with 12 bases in between. This CDR3 has 12 residues. DNA for the CDR3: TGTGCCAGCAGTCAGAGACAGTCGGAAGCTTTCTTT. This codes for CASSQRQSEAFF.

The chain's CDR3 is CASSLGGSSYEQYF. The CDR3 nucleotides read TGTGCCAGCAGCTTAGGCGGCAGTTCCTACGAGCAGTACTTC. The chain couples TRBV11-2 to TRBJ2-7; D not resolved. Germline V gene sequence: CDR1 SGHAT, CDR2 FQNNGV. CDR3 length: 14 residues. Trimming shortened V by 1 base and J by 1 base, and 8 bases separated the two germline ends.

This clone was observed a handful of times. The V and J genes are TRBV7-8 and TRBJ2-7, with 8 bases identical to TRBD2. Per germline, CDR1 SGHVS and CDR2 FQNEAQ. This CDR3 contains 17 residues. V shed 1 base, J shed 2 bases, and the junction held 10 bases outside the gene matches. This chain's CDR3 is CASSLVRSGGRPYEQYF. The CDR3 DNA sequence: TGTGCCAGCAGCTTAGTACGGTCGGGCGGGAGGCCCTACGAGCAGTACTTC.

The chain is built from TRBV27 and TRBJ1-4; TRBD1 matches 7 bases. The CDR3 consists of 15 residues. From germline, CDR1 is MNHEY and CDR2 SMNVEV (reference sequence). Trimming took 0 bases from V and 3 from J; bases not matched to a gene: 1. In DNA form, the CDR3 reads TGTGCCAGCAGTTTATCAGGACAGGCTAATGAAAAACTGTTTTTT. Protein: CASSLSGQANEKLFF.